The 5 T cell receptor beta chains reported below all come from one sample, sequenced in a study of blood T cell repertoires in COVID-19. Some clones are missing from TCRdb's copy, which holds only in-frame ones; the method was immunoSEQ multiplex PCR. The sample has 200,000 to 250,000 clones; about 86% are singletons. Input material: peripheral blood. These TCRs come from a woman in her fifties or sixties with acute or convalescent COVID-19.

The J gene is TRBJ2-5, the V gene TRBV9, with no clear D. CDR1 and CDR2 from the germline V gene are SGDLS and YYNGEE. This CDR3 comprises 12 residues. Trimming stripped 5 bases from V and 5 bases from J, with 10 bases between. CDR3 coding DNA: TGTGCCAGCAGTCTCTCCGGTGAGACCCAGTACTTC. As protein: CASSLSGETQYF. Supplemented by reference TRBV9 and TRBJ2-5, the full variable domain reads DSGVTQTPKHLITATGQRVTLRCSPRSGDLSVYWYQQSLDQGLQFLIQYYNGEERAKGNILERFSAQQFPDLHSELNLSSLELGDSALYFCASSLSGETQYFGPGTRLLVL.

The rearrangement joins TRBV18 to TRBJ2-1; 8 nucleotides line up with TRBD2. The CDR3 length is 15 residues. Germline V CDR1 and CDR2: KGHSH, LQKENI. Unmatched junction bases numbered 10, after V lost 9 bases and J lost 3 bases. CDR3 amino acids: CASRPQAGDYNEQFF. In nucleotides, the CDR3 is TGTGCCAGTCGACCACAAGCGGGGGACTACAATGAGCAGTTCTTC.

The CDR3 is CASSQGIYGELFF. DNA of the CDR3: TGTGCCAGCAGCCAAGGAATCTACGGGGAGCTGTTTTTT. V is TRBV14 and J is TRBJ2-2; D is uncertain. This CDR3 spans 13 amino acids. V dropped 1 base and J dropped 7 bases, with 7 bases sitting between them. Germline CDR1 reads SGHDN; CDR2 reads FVKESK. Full variable domain (remainder filled in from reference TRBV14 and TRBJ2-2): EAGVTQFPSHSVIEKGQTVTLRCDPISGHDNLYWYRRVMGKEIKFLLHFVKESKQDESGMPNNRFLAERTGGTYSTLKVQPAELEDSGVYFCASSQGIYGELFFGEGSRLTVL.

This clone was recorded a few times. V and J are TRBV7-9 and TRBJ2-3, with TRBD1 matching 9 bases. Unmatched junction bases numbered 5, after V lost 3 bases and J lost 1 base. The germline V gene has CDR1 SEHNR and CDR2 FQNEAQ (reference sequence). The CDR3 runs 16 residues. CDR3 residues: CASSLGWTGGTDTQYF. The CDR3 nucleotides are TGTGCCAGCAGCTTGGGCTGGACAGGGGGCACAGATACGCAGTATTTT.

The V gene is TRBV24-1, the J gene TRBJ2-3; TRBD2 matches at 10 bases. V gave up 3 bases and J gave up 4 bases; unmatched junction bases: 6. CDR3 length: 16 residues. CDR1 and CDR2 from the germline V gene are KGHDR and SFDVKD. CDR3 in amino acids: CATSDLSSGGADTQYF. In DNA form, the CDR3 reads TGTGCCACCAGTGATCTCTCTAGCGGGGGCGCAGATACGCAGTATTTT.